This section outlines one T cell receptor (beta chain) sequence together with its context. This sample was included in a study of blood T cell repertoires in COVID-19. Study at large: The study drew acute and convalescent COVID-19 samples from the United States, Italy and Spain.

The germline CDR1 and CDR2 sequences are SGHTA and FQGNSA. There are 15 residues in the CDR3. V shed 5 bases, J shed 5 bases, and the junction held 11 bases outside the gene matches. Researchers sorted participants into cohorts using their self-reported clinical history. Two negative PCRs, clearance, or symptom resolution had been documented for recovered Cohort 3 donors. This table comes from immunoSEQ multiplex PCR, and its TCRdb copy is limited to in-frame clones, with some not included. The repertoire holds 150,000 to 200,000 clones, with around 84% as singletons. The chain has TRBV7-2 and TRBJ2-5; 7 bases are shared with TRBD2. The origin of this receptor is a woman in her fifties or sixties who had recovered from COVID-19. The sample taken for sequencing was PBMCs or T cells enriched from blood (not recorded which). In DNA, the CDR3 is TGTGCCAGCAGCGCCCAGAGCGGGACCACCGAGACCCAGTACTTC. Amino acid sequence: CASSAQSGTTETQYF.